This T cell receptor (beta chain) appears in the sequencing data of a study of control samples from healthy donors and cancer patients. Clones were read by immunoSEQ multiplex PCR, and TCRdb kept only the in-frame ones, dropping some. The sample contains under 80,000 clones, approximately 94% of which appear only once. V lost 10 bases, J lost 0 bases, and 15 bases lay in between. Looked up from germline, CDR1 is KGHSH and CDR2 is LQKENI. The CDR3 spans 14 residues. The sequenced material came from blood. V and J are TRBV18 and TRBJ1-2, with no clear D. The clonotype comes from a woman between 25 and 40 years old in good health. The CDR3 DNA follows: TGTGCCACCACGGACTCTTTGTCTAACTATGGCTACACCTTC. It is translated as CATTDSLSNYGYTF.